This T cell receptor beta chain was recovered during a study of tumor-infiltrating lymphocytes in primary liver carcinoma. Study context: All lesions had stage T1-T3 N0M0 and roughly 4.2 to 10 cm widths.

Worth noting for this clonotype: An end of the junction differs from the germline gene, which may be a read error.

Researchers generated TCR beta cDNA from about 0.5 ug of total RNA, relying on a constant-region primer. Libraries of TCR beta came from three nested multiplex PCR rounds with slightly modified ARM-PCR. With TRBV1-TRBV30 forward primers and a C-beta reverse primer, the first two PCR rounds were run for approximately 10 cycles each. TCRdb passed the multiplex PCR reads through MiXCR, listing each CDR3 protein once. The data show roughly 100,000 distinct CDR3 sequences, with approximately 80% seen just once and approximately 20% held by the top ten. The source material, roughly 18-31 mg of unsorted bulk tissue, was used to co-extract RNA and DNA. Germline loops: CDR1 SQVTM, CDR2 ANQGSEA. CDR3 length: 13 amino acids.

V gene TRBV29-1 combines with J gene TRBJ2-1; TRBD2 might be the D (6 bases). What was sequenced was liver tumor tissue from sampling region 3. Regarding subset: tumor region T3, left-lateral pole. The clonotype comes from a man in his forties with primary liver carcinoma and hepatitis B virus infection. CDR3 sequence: CSGADLRDNEQFF. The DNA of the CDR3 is TGTAGCGGCGCTGATCTGAGGGACAATGAGCAGTTCTTC.